The subject of this entry is one TCR beta chain. This clonotype appeared many times. Its antigen remains unidentified. Within one base of it there is no much larger clone, and no base qualities were kept. These data originate in a study of human T cells and chemical hapten exposure (dated by TCRdb to the early 2020s). Concerning the study at large: For sensitization, 2% DPC in acetone was applied to a roughly 2 cm by roughly 2 cm area of upper inner arm skin. Throughout the study period of about 22 weeks, patients also received therapeutic DPC doses to the scalp every week. Patch testing was performed on the upper back with Finn chambers containing 0.01% DPC, and the patch tests were scored after 6 days according to International Contact Dermatitis Research Group standards. Alopecia areata with under or over 50% scalp involvement, alopecia totalis and alopecia universalis were represented in the patient cohort, which was mostly female. Libraries were pooled for sequencing, and variation in per-sample TCR yields was attributed mainly to small differences in library volumes within the pool. In alopecia patients, the study followed how the peripheral blood TCR repertoire changed in vivo over primary and secondary sensitization to diphenylcyclopropenone (DPC), a hapten. Blood samples were taken from patients before sensitization (week 0) and at 2, 6 and about 24 weeks after DPC sensitization. Blood for TCR sequencing was provided by twenty-nine alopecia patients at one to four time points (pre-sensitization, 2, 6 and 24 weeks). Study-wide conclusions, independent of this receptor: Patch test score correlated positively with the number of PT1 expanded TCRs, reaching significance at thresholds 8, 16 and 32 but not at 4. Significantly more large CDR3 similarity clusters were formed by expanded TCRs than by pre-sensitization or healthy control sets, consistent with antigen-driven responses. The number of TCRs above 1 in 1000 frequency did not change with DPC sensitization; there was no evidence of global repertoire structure alterations. After repeated subsampling, changes were observed in the strength of the expansion versus patch-test correlation and in the threshold at which the correlation became significant. Alopecia, a presumed autoimmune disease, was present in all patients, so the immune response of the patients might differ from that of healthy individuals.

Reading from cysteine to phenylalanine, the CDR3 counts 13 amino acids. The sequence is cut down to CDR3 DNA, 39 bases in frame from base 1. As encoded in the germline V gene (reference sequence), CDR1 is LNHDA while CDR2 is SQIVND. The library was produced with RACE. Sequenced using a NextSeq 500. During library preparation, unique molecular identifiers were attached to individual cDNA molecules so that TCRs could be counted in a quantitative, reproducible way. Both TCR alpha and TCR beta chains were sequenced from each blood RNA sample. Per the authors' processing: The median number of TCRs per sample was 95,638, ranging from roughly 20,000 to 690,600. V, J and CDR3 annotation of the TCR reads was performed with the Decombinator software suite. For PS versus PT1 abundance plots, all samples were subsampled to the same number of TCRs (28,000). Expanded TCRs were defined as absent before sensitization and observed at least eight times at the 2-week time point. TCRdb passed the public sequencing reads through fastp at Q25 and MiXCR, retaining productive beta sequences. Records with the same CDR3 protein are collapsed into one entry carrying the most frequent genes and DNA. TCRdb's processing, not the authors', yielded these V and J calls. Within this sample are over 12,000 distinct CDR3 sequences, with 16% of them counted one time only. Clones ranked in the top ten supply approximately 7.1% of the sample.

The label giving this sample's time point can be read as: patch test 1, 2 weeks after DPC sensitization. The sample's treatment or condition label is to be understood as: therapeutic diphenylcyclopropenone sensitization with weekly scalp DPC. At each patch-test visit, blood was drawn before the patch test was applied. Patients were eligible if aged 18 to 70, diagnosed with alopecia and judged suitable for DPC therapy, and pregnant patients were excluded. Total RNA was extracted from unfractionated whole blood that had been collected in Tempus Blood RNA tubes. The rearranged chain carries TRBV19 and TRBJ1-4; the D gene is perhaps TRBD1, from 6 matching bases. The TCR comes from a woman in her 30s with alopecia areata. Some clones in this sample may be carry-over from other donors' samples. Sequencing used whole blood, obtained in connection with sensitization to the hapten diphenylcyclopropenone (DPC). The CDR3 corresponds to CATGAVLNEKLFF. The nucleotides are TGTGCAACGGGGGCGGTCCTAAATGAAAAACTGTTTTTT.